This passage covers 13 T cell receptor beta chains from one sample sequenced in a study of OX40 agonist ivuxolimab in advanced cancers. Here immunoSEQ multiplex PCR was the method, and the copy in TCRdb shows in-frame clones only, minus some. The sample lists tens of thousands of clones; roughly nine tenths were seen once. The sequencing used CD4+ or CD8+ T cells sorted from blood, collected in a trial of the OX40 agonist ivuxolimab. These receptors were obtained from an adult with an advanced solid tumor such as melanoma, head and neck, liver or kidney cancer.

The V gene is TRBV11-3, the J gene TRBJ1-2; 8 positions agree with TRBD1. Germline-derived CDR1 and CDR2 are SGHNT and YENEEA. Unmatched junction bases numbered 5, after V lost 0 bases and J lost 5 bases. There are 15 residues in the CDR3. The CDR3 loop reads CASSLDRGRSYGYTF. The CDR3, as DNA: TGTGCCAGCAGCTTAGACAGGGGGCGGTCGTATGGCTACACCTTC. Full variable domain (remainder filled in from reference TRBV11-3 and TRBJ1-2): EAGVVQSPRYKIIEKKQPVAFWCNPISGHNTLYWYLQNLGQGPELLIRYENEEAVDDSQLPKDRFSAERLKGVDSTLKIQPAELGDSAVYLCASSLDRGRSYGYTFGSGTRLTVV.

The chain links TRBV6-6 to TRBJ1-5; 10 bases are a match to TRBD1. CDR1 is MNHNY, CDR2 SVGAGI, per germline (reference sequence). This CDR3 is 14 amino acids long. The ends lost 6 bases at V and 6 bases at J; junction bases unmatched: 5. The CDR3: CASRGTGVAQPQHF. CDR3 coding DNA: TGTGCCAGCAGAGGGACAGGGGTTGCTCAGCCCCAGCATTTT.

The chain has TRBV10-3 and TRBJ1-1; no reliable D call. V gave up 3 bases and J gave up 1 base, with 12 bases separating them. The CDR3 length is 15 residues. Germline V gene lookup returns CDR1 ENHRY and CDR2 SYGVKD. The CDR3 region is CAISDPGLTNTEAFF. The CDR3 nucleotides read TGTGCCATCAGTGATCCTGGACTAACGAACACTGAAGCTTTCTTT.

V and J are TRBV6-5 and TRBJ1-2; no clear D gene. With 5 bases removed from V and 5 bases from J, the gap between germline ends came to 12 bases. Germline CDR1 is MNHEY and CDR2 is SVGAGI. The CDR3 loop spans 13 amino acids. In nucleotides, the CDR3 is TGTGCCAGCAGTATGGGATTTTCTTATGGCTACACCTTC. It specifies CASSMGFSYGYTF.

This clone came up a few times. The V gene is TRBV7-5, the J gene TRBJ2-5; TRBD1, the D gene given by the table, was not confirmed from the DNA. TRBV7-5 is a pseudogene segment. The CDR3 length is 15 residues. CDR3 coding DNA: TGTGTCAGAAGCTTACAGGGGGCCTTAGAAGAGACCCAGTACTTC. It specifies CVRSLQGALEETQYF.

This clone showed up just once. V and J are TRBV7-7 and TRBJ1-6; 12 nucleotides align to TRBD1. V lost 11 bases and J lost 18; bases outside the gene matches: 14. CDR1 is SSHAT and CDR2 is FNYEAQ in the germline V gene (reference sequence). The CDR3 is 13 amino acids. DNA of the CDR3: TGTGCCGGTGGGACAGGGGGCGTATTCACCCCCCACTTT. It specifies CAGGTGGVFTPHF.

V is TRBV11-3 and J is TRBJ2-1; D is unclear. Germline V CDR1 and CDR2: SGHNT, YENEEA. V lost 1 base and J lost 0, with 4 bases in between. The CDR3 totals 14 residues. CDR3 DNA: TGTGCCAGCAGCTTAGTCGGCTCCTACAATGAGCAGTTCTTC. It codes for CASSLVGSYNEQFF.

Only one count was recorded for this clone. The chain uses TRBV19 and TRBJ1-1, with D uncertain. Germline loops: CDR1 LNHDA, CDR2 SQIVND (reference sequence). The CDR3 is made up of 13 amino acids. Trimming cost V 7 bases and J 0 bases, with 9 bases left between them. CDR3 in amino acids: CASMLGMNTEAFF. The CDR3 coding sequence is TGTGCCAGTATGTTAGGTATGAACACTGAAGCTTTCTTT.

The chain recombines TRBV6-5 with TRBJ2-5; TRBD2 aligns across 12 bases. The junction had 4 bases not matched to a gene; V was cut back by 9 bases and J by 2 bases. Germline CDR1 is MNHEY and CDR2 is SVGAGI. This CDR3 is built from 14 residues. In nucleotides, the CDR3 is TGTGCCAGTTTACTAGCGGGAGGACAAGAGACCCAGTACTTC. This encodes CASLLAGGQETQYF.

This chain joins TRBV4-2 and TRBJ2-5, with 13 bases identical to TRBD2. After removal of 2 bases from V and 4 bases from J, the junction contained 4 bases not matched to a gene. Germline values: CDR1 LGHNA, CDR2 YNFKEQ. The CDR3 spans 16 residues. Here the CDR3 DNA reads TGTGCCAGCAGCCAACCCGGGACTAGCGGGACAGAGACCCAGTACTTC. Its translation: CASSQPGTSGTETQYF.

The sample holds one count of this clone. Here the CDR3 DNA reads TGTGCCAGCAGCCGCCTTCAGGATTCACCCCTCCACTTT. Translating gives CASSRLQDSPLHF. The chain recombines TRBV14 with TRBJ1-6; D ambiguous. The CDR3 is 13 residues long. The ends were cut back, 4 bases at V and 8 bases at J, with 9 bases in the middle. CDR1 is SGHDN, CDR2 FVKESK, per germline.

This clone occurred a few times. V usage is TRBV7-2 and J usage is TRBJ1-5; D call uncertain. CDR1 is SGHTA and CDR2 is FQGNSA in the germline V gene. The length of the CDR3 is 17 residues. V lost 1 base and J 4 bases, leaving 17 bases between the germline ends. In DNA, the CDR3 is TGTGCCAGCAGCTTAGGGGCAGGTACCCTTGGGAATCAGCCCCAGCATTTT. This translates into CASSLGAGTLGNQPQHF.

The V and J genes are TRBV6-5 and TRBJ1-5; 9 bases fit TRBD1. Germline trimming cut 5 bases from V and 5 bases from J; bases unmatched to any gene: 4. This CDR3 has 14 residues. The germline CDR1 and CDR2 sequences are MNHEY and SVGAGI. In DNA form, the CDR3 reads TGTGCCAGCAGTCCGGACAGGGGCGATCAGCCCCAGCATTTT. Residues: CASSPDRGDQPQHF.